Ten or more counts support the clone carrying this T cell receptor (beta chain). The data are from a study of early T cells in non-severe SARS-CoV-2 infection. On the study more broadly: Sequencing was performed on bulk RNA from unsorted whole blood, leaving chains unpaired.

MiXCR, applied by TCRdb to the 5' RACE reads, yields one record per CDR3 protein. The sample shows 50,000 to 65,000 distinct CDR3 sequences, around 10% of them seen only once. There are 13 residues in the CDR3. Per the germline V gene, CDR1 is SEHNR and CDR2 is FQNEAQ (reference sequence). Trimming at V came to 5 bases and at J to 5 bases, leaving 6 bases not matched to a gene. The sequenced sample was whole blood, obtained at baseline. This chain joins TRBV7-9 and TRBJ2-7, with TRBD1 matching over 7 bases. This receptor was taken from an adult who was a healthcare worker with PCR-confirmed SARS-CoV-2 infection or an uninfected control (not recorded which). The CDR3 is CASSNDRAHEQYF. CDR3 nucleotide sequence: TGTGCCAGCAGCAACGACAGGGCCCACGAGCAGTACTTC. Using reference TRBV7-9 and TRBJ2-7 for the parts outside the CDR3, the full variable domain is DTGVSQNPRHKITKRGQNVTFRCDPISEHNRLYWYRQTLGQGPEFLTYFQNEAQLEKSRLLSDRFSAERPKGSFSTLEIQRTEQGDSAMYLCASSNDRAHEQYFGPGTRLTVT.